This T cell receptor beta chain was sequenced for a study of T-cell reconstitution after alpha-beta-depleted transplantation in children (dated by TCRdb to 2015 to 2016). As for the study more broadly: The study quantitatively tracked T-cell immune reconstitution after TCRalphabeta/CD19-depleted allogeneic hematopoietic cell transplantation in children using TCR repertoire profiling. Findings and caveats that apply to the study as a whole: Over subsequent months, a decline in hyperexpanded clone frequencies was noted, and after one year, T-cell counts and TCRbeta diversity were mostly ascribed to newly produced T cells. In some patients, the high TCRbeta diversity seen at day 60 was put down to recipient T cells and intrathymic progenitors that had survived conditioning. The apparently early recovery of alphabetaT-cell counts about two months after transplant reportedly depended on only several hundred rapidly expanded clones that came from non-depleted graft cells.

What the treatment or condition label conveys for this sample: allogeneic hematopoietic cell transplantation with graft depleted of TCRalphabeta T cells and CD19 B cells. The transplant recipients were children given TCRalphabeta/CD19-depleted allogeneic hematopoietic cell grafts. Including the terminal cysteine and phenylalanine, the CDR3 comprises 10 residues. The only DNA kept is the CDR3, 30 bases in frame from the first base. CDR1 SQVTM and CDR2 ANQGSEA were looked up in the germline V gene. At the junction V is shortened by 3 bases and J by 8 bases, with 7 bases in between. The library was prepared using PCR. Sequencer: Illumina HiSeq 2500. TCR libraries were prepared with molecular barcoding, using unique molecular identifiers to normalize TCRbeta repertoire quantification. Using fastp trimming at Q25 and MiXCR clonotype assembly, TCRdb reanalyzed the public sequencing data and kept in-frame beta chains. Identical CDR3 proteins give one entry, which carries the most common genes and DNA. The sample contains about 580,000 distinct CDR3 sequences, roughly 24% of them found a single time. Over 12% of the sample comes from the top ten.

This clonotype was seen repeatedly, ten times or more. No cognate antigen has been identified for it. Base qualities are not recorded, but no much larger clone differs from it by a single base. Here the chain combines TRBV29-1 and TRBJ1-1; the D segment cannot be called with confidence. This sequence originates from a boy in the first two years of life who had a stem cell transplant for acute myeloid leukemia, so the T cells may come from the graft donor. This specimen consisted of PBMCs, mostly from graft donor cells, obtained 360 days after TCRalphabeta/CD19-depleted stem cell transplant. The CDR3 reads CSVELSEAFF. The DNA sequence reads TGCAGCGTTGAGCTCAGCGAAGCTTTCTTT.